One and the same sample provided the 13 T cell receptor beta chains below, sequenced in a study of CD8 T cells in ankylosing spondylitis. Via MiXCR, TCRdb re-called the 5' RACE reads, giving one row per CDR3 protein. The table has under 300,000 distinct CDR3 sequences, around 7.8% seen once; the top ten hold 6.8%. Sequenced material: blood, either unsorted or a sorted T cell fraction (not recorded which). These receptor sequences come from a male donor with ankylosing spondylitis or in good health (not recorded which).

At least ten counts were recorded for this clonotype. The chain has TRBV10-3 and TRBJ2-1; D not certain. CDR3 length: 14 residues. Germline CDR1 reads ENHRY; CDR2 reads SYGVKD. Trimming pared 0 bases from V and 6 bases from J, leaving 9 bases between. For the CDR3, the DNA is TGTGCCATCAGTGAGTCCCTGACCGGCAATGAGCAGTTCTTC. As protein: CAISESLTGNEQFF.

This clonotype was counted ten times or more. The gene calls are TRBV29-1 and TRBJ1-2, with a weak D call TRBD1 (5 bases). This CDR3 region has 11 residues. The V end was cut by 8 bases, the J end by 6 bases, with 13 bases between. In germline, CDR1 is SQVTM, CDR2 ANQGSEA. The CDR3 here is CSQYGTDGYTF. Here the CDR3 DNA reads TGCAGCCAATACGGGACGGATGGCTACACCTTC.

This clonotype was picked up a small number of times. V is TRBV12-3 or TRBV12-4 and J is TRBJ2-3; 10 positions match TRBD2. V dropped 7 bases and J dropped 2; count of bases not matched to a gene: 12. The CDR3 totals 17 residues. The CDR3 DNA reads TGTGCCAGCATCCCGGGACTAGCGAGATTGATCACAGATACGCAGTATTTT. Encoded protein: CASIPGLARLITDTQYF.

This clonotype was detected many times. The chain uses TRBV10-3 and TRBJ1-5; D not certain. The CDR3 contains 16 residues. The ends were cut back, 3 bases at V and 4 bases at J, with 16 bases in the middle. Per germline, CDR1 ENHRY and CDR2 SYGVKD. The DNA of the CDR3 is TGTGCCATCAGTGACAGCTGGGTAGGGTCAAATCAGCCCCAGCATTTT. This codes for CAISDSWVGSNQPQHF.

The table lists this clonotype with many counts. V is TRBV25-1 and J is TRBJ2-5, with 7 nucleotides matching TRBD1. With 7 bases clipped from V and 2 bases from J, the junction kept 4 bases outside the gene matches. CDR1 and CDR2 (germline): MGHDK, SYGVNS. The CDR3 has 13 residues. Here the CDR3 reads CASMLGQQETQYF. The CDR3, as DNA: TGTGCCAGCATGTTGGGACAGCAAGAGACCCAGTACTTC.

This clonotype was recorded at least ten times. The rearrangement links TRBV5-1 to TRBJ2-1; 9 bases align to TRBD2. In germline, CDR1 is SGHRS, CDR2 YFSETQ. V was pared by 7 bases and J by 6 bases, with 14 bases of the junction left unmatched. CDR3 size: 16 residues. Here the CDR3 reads CASRPPLGSGSNEQFF. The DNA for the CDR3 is TGCGCCAGCCGTCCCCCCCTAGGTAGCGGGAGCAATGAGCAGTTCTTC.

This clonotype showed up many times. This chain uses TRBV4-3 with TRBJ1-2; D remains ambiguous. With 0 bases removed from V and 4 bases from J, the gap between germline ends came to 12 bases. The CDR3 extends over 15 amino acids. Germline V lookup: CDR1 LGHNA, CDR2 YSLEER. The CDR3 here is CASSQDLSSGYGYTF. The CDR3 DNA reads TGCGCCAGCAGCCAAGATCTGAGCTCTGGCTATGGCTACACCTTC.

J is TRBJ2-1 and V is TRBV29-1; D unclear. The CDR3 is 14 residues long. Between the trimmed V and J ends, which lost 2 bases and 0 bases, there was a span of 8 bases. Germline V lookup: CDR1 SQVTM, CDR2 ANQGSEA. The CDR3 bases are TGCAGCGTTGAACTTTCCAGCTCCTACAATGAGCAGTTCTTC. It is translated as CSVELSSSYNEQFF.

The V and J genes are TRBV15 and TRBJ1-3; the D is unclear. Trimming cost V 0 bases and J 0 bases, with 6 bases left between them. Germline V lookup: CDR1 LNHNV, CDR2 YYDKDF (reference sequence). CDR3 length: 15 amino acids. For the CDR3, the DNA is TGTGCCACCAGCAGAGACAGATCCTCTGGAAACACCATATATTTT. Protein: CATSRDRSSGNTIYF.

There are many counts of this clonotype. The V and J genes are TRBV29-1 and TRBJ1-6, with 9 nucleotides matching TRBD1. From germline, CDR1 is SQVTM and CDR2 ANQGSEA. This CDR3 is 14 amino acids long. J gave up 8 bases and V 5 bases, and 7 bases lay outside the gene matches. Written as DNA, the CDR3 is TGCAGCGTTATGCTCCGGGACAGGGATTCACCCCTCCACTTT. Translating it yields CSVMLRDRDSPLHF.

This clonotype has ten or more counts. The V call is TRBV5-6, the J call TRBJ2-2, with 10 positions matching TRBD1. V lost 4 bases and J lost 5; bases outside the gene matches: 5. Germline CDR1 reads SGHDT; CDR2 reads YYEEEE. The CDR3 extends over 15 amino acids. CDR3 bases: TGTGCCAGCAGCCCAGGGACAGGGGTTACCGGGGAGCTGTTTTTT. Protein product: CASSPGTGVTGELFF.

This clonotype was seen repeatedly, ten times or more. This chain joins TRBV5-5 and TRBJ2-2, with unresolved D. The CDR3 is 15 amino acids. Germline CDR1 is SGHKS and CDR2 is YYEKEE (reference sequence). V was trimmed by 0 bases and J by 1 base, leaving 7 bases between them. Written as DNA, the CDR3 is TGTGCCAGCAGCTTGGTCCAGATGAACACCGGGGAGCTGTTTTTT. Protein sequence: CASSLVQMNTGELFF.

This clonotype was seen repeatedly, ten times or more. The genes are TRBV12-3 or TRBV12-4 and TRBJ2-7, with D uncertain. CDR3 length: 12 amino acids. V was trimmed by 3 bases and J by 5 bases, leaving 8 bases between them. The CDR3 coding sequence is TGTGCCAGCAGTTTTGGCCCGAACGAGCAGTACTTC. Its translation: CASSFGPNEQYF.